The rows below give T cell receptor beta chains drawn from one sample of a study of response to subunit inactivated influenza vaccine. MiXCR, applied by TCRdb to the RT-PCR reads, yields one record per CDR3 protein. This sample has roughly 700,000 distinct CDR3 sequences, with approximately 14% found just once. This specimen was PBMCs from blood, taken 11 to 12 days after vaccination. All receptors derive from a man in his fifties or sixties who received an inactivated influenza vaccine. Each CDR3 is given with its conserved first and last residue. D genes are given only for firm matches. Size tells how often a clone was seen (once, few, many) or the class of an expanded clone, and some rows leave it out.

CDR3 length: 14
V gene: TRBV20-1
J gene: TRBJ2-7
clone size: .
D gene: .
CDR3 DNA: TGCAGTGCTAACGCGAGGGACACCTCTTTCGAGCAGTACTTC
CDR3 protein: CSANARDTSFEQYF

CDR3 length: 17
V gene: TRBV18
J gene: TRBJ2-7
clone size: .
D gene: TRBD1
CDR3 DNA: TGTGCCAGCTCACCACCAGGCGTAGGACAGGCTAGGAGCGAGCAGTACTTC
CDR3 protein: CASSPPGVGQARSEQYF

CDR3 length: 16
V gene: TRBV7-2
J gene: TRBJ2-7
clone size: .
D gene: TRBD1
CDR3 DNA: TGTGCCAGCACGCCCCCGCCCGGGACAGGGTCGTACGAGCAGTACTTC
CDR3 protein: CASTPPPGTGSYEQYF

CDR3 length: 14
V gene: TRBV6-1
J gene: TRBJ1-1
clone size: few
D gene: .
CDR3 DNA: TGTGCCAGCAGTGAATCTGGGGGTTTCGGAGAAGCTTTCTTT
CDR3 protein: CASSESGGFGEAFF

CDR3 length: 16
V gene: TRBV7-9
J gene: TRBJ2-7
clone size: .
D gene: .
CDR3 DNA: TGTGCCAGCAGCCCTAGCGGGACAGGGCGGTCCTACGAGCAGTACTTC
CDR3 protein: CASSPSGTGRSYEQYF

CDR3 length: 13
V gene: TRBV28
J gene: TRBJ2-7
clone size: few
D gene: .
CDR3 DNA: TGTGCCAGCAGTACGGTTCGGGGGCTCGAGCAGTACTTC
CDR3 protein: CASSTVRGLEQYF

CDR3 length: 13
V gene: TRBV20-1
J gene: TRBJ2-3
clone size: few
D gene: TRBD2
CDR3 DNA: TGCAGTGCTAGTCCTCTAGCGGGAGCCACTGGCTATTTT
CDR3 protein: CSASPLAGATGYF

CDR3 length: 12
V gene: TRBV7-9
J gene: TRBJ1-1
clone size: .
D gene: .
CDR3 DNA: TGTGCCAGCAGCGCCCGGGACACTGAAGCTTTCTTT
CDR3 protein: CASSARDTEAFF

CDR3 length: 14
V gene: TRBV12-3/TRBV12-4
J gene: TRBJ2-3
clone size: .
D gene: .
CDR3 DNA: TGTGCCAGCAGTTTATTTCGTACTACAGATACGCAGTATTTT
CDR3 protein: CASSLFRTTDTQYF

CDR3 length: 16
V gene: TRBV5-6
J gene: TRBJ2-2
clone size: few
D gene: TRBD1
CDR3 DNA: TGTGCCAGCAGCCGGGACAGGGGGCTAGGCACCGGGGAGCTGTTTTTT
CDR3 protein: CASSRDRGLGTGELFF

CDR3 length: 15
V gene: TRBV29-1
J gene: TRBJ2-7
clone size: many
D gene: TRBD2
CDR3 DNA: TGCAGCGTTGAAGAACGGCGGGGGTGGCCCTACGAGCAGTACTTC
CDR3 protein: CSVEERRGWPYEQYF

CDR3 length: 14
V gene: TRBV12-3/TRBV12-4
J gene: TRBJ2-7
clone size: few
D gene: TRBD2
CDR3 DNA: TGTGCCAGCAGACTAGCGGGAGTAACCTACGAGCAGTACTTC
CDR3 protein: CASRLAGVTYEQYF

CDR3 length: 15
V gene: TRBV7-2
J gene: TRBJ2-1
clone size: .
D gene: .
CDR3 DNA: TGTGCCAGCAGCTCTCCGGGTCCCCCCTACAATGAGCAGTTCTTC
CDR3 protein: CASSSPGPPYNEQFF

CDR3 length: 14
V gene: TRBV12-3/TRBV12-4
J gene: TRBJ2-7
clone size: .
D gene: TRBD1
CDR3 DNA: TGTGCCAGCAGTTTAGAGGGGACAGGGCTCGAGCAGTACTTC
CDR3 protein: CASSLEGTGLEQYF

CDR3 length: 13
V gene: TRBV20-1
J gene: TRBJ2-1
clone size: .
D gene: .
CDR3 DNA: TGCAGTTCCGTAGCGCGAGGCTGGAATGAGCAGTTCTTC
CDR3 protein: CSSVARGWNEQFF

CDR3 length: 18
V gene: TRBV10-3
J gene: TRBJ2-3
clone size: .
D gene: TRBD2
CDR3 DNA: TGTGCCATCAGTCCGGGACTAGCGGGGGGGCAGGGAGCAGATACGCAGTATTTT
CDR3 protein: CAISPGLAGGQGADTQYF

CDR3 length: 20
V gene: TRBV10-3
J gene: TRBJ2-7
clone size: .
D gene: .
CDR3 DNA: TGTGCCATCAGTGAGTCGAGGTTCAATACTGGGACCAAGGCGACTGTTGAGCAGTACTTC
CDR3 protein: CAISESRFNTGTKATVEQYF

CDR3 length: 15
V gene: TRBV19
J gene: TRBJ2-1
clone size: .
D gene: .
CDR3 DNA: TGTGCCAGTAGTACCCCCTCGGACAGACCTACGGAGCAGTTCTTC
CDR3 protein: CASSTPSDRPTEQFF

CDR3 length: 14
V gene: TRBV6-1
J gene: TRBJ1-4
clone size: few
D gene: .
CDR3 DNA: TGTGCCAGCAGACTTGACCCGCAAGGAGAAAAACTGTTTTTT
CDR3 protein: CASRLDPQGEKLFF

CDR3 length: 15
V gene: TRBV3-1
J gene: TRBJ1-2
clone size: few
D gene: TRBD1
CDR3 DNA: TGTGCCAGCAGCAATCCGGGACAGGCCCACTATGGCTACACCTTC
CDR3 protein: CASSNPGQAHYGYTF

CDR3 length: 13
V gene: TRBV7-6
J gene: TRBJ2-7
clone size: many
D gene: .
CDR3 DNA: TGTGCCAGCAGCTTAGAGAAAATAAGCGAGCAGTACTTC
CDR3 protein: CASSLEKISEQYF

CDR3 length: 12
V gene: TRBV7-9
J gene: TRBJ2-4
clone size: few
D gene: .
CDR3 DNA: TGTGCCAGCAGTCAAGAGGTGAACATTCAGTACTTC
CDR3 protein: CASSQEVNIQYF

CDR3 length: 12
V gene: TRBV3-1
J gene: TRBJ2-5
clone size: .
D gene: .
CDR3 DNA: TGTGCCAGCCGGACTCTCCAAGAGACCCAGTACTTC
CDR3 protein: CASRTLQETQYF

CDR3 length: 14
V gene: TRBV7-8
J gene: TRBJ2-7
clone size: many
D gene: .
CDR3 DNA: TGTGCCAGCAGCTTCGGCAGGTTAAGCTACGAGCAGTACTTC
CDR3 protein: CASSFGRLSYEQYF

CDR3 length: 14
V gene: TRBV4-2
J gene: TRBJ2-5
clone size: .
D gene: .
CDR3 DNA: TGTGCCAGCAGCCAACAAGATGGAGGACCTTTCAGGGACTTC
CDR3 protein: CASSQQDGGPFRDF

CDR3 length: 16
V gene: TRBV7-8
J gene: TRBJ1-1
clone size: few
D gene: .
CDR3 DNA: TGTGCCAGCAGCTTAATCCTACAGTCCCCGAACACTGAAGCTTTCTTT
CDR3 protein: CASSLILQSPNTEAFF

CDR3 length: 15
V gene: TRBV10-3
J gene: TRBJ1-3
clone size: few
D gene: .
CDR3 DNA: TGTGCCATCGGCGGGAATCGTATCTCTGGAAACACCATATATTTT
CDR3 protein: CAIGGNRISGNTIYF

CDR3 length: 11
V gene: TRBV7-2
J gene: TRBJ2-7
clone size: many
D gene: .
CDR3 DNA: TGTGCCAGCAGTCCCTCCTACGAGCAGTACTTC
CDR3 protein: CASSPSYEQYF